The 8 T cell receptor beta chains presented below share a single source sample, sequenced in a study of T cells in Graves' hyperthyroidism and ophthalmopathy. Amplification targeted TCR beta CDR3 regions from RNA transcripts. With the HTBI primer set, the TCR CDR3 went through a first round of RT-PCR. TCRdb passed the multiplex PCR reads through MiXCR, listing each CDR3 protein once. The data contain around 300,000 distinct CDR3 sequences, about an eighth of them seen just once; the ten biggest clones take up more than 7.5%. The sequenced sample was blood. All receptors come from a woman aged 30 to 39 with Graves' hyperthyroidism that later progressed to Graves' ophthalmopathy.

Many counts were recorded for this clonotype. This sequence joins TRBV2 and TRBJ2-1; TRBD2 aligns across 15 bases. J lost 7 bases, V lost 6 bases, and 4 bases had no gene match. The length of the CDR3 is 15 residues. Per the germline V gene, CDR1 is SNHLY and CDR2 is FYNNEI. CDR3 DNA: TGTGCCAGCAGGACAGGACTAGCGGGAGGGAATGAGCAGTTCTTC. It codes for CASRTGLAGGNEQFF.

This clonotype was observed a few times. A much larger clone lies one base from this, so it may be a read error. Here the CDR3 reads CAISEPSGSSYGQYF. CDR3 sequence (DNA): TGTGCCATCAGTGAGCCTAGCGGGAGCTCCTACGGGCAGTACTTC. V gene TRBV10-3 combines with J gene TRBJ2-7; 10 bases are shared with TRBD2. CDR3 size: 15 residues. Germline V lookup: CDR1 ENHRY, CDR2 SYGVKD.

This clonotype was counted at least ten times. The chain uses TRBV30 and TRBJ1-4; TRBD1 agrees at 8 bases. The V gene's germline CDR1 is GTSNPN and CDR2 SVGIG (reference sequence). V trimming: 3 bases; J trimming: 7 bases; junction bases outside the gene matches: 10. This CDR3 contains 15 residues. The chain's CDR3 is CAWSPMGTGAEKLFF. The CDR3 DNA sequence: TGTGCCTGGAGCCCCATGGGGACAGGAGCTGAAAAACTGTTTTTT.

This clonotype was seen at least ten times. This chain joins TRBV7-2 and TRBJ1-4, with D possibly TRBD1 on 5 matching bases. CDR1 is SGHTA and CDR2 is FQGNSA in the germline V gene. CDR3 size: 15 residues. V was shortened by 5 bases and J by 4 bases, with 14 bases between the two germline ends. The CDR3 protein is CASSPQGVVNEKLFF. Written as DNA, the CDR3 is TGTGCCAGCAGCCCGCAAGGGGTCGTTAATGAAAAACTGTTTTTT.

V usage is TRBV28 and J usage is TRBJ1-4, with 10 nucleotides matching TRBD1. Germline V gives CDR1 MDHEN, CDR2 SYDVKM. After removal of 6 bases from V and 6 bases from J, the junction contained 4 bases not matched to a gene. This CDR3 is 14 amino acids long. The CDR3 loop reads CASSRGTGDEKLFF. Written as DNA, the CDR3 is TGTGCCAGCAGCCGGGGGACAGGGGATGAAAAACTGTTTTTT.

This clonotype was recorded many times. This chain connects TRBV7-9 to TRBJ2-5, with 10 bases lining up with TRBD1. J lost 4 bases, V lost 1 base, and 3 bases had no gene match. There are 15 residues in the CDR3. Germline CDR1 and CDR2: SEHNR and FQNEAQ (reference sequence). This CDR3 reads CASSLVGQGRETQYF. The CDR3 DNA follows: TGTGCCAGCAGCTTAGTGGGACAGGGGAGAGAGACCCAGTACTTC.

This clonotype was counted at least ten times. This rearrangement joins TRBV20-1 to TRBJ2-5; tentatively, D is TRBD1 (5 bases). Germline V gene data show CDR1 as DFQATT and CDR2 as SNEGSKA (reference sequence). The CDR3 is made up of 14 amino acids. Trimming took off 6 bases at V and 5 bases at J, with 19 bases between the two ends. This CDR3 reads CSATPPGKRETQYF. The CDR3 DNA reads as TGCAGTGCGACGCCTCCAGGGAAGAGGGAGACCCAGTACTTC.

This clonotype was seen at least ten times. This chain links TRBV11-2 with TRBJ2-1, with a weak D call TRBD1 (5 bases). The germline V gene encodes CDR1 SGHAT and CDR2 FQNNGV. The CDR3 covers 15 residues. V lost 8 bases, J lost 2 bases, and 16 bases lay in between. The CDR3 protein is CASSLGALTYNEQFF. CDR3 sequence (DNA): TGTGCCAGCTCTCTAGGGGCCTTAACCTACAATGAGCAGTTCTTC. Full variable domain (remainder filled in from reference TRBV11-2 and TRBJ2-1): EAGVAQSPRYKIIEKRQSVAFWCNPISGHATLYWYQQILGQGPKLLIQFQNNGVVDDSQLPKDRFSAERLKGVDSTLKIQPAKLEDSAVYLCASSLGALTYNEQFFGPGTRLTVL.